What follows is one TCR beta chain and its context. What antigen it recognizes has not been identified. No quality values exist for individual bases; no much larger clone is one base distant. This record belongs to a study of identical twins (dated by TCRdb to the mid-2010s). At the level of the whole study: To test whether fetal clonotypes persist, this study deep-sequenced TCR alpha and beta repertoires from monozygotic twins, from unrelated adults of various ages, and from cord blood. Replicate twin experiments were performed at different times using different library preparation protocols to rule out contamination.

Library method: 5' RACE. Sequencing used an Illumina HiSeq 2000. Template switching added a universal primer binding site, and the final cDNA carried a unique molecular identifier that allowed TCR cDNA molecules to be counted accurately. Specific primers in the conserved constant-segment region were used to synthesize first-strand cDNA for TCR alpha and beta chains. To control for contamination, every cDNA library carried two barcodes: a SMART-Mk sample barcode plus Illumina barcodes. TruSeq adapter sequences along with Illumina sample barcodes were introduced in two successive PCR steps. TCR alpha and beta cDNA libraries were sequenced on the Illumina HiSeq platform with custom primers. In the authors' own workflow: Raw reads were processed with MiGEC to extract unique molecular identifiers, and MiXCR was used to determine CDR3 positions. Recombination models were inferred per individual with the repgenHMM and IGoR tools using an EM algorithm. The tcR package in R was used for shared clonotype analysis, with sharing normalized by the product of cloneset sizes. To study raw recombination free of thymic and clonal selection effects, out-of-frame nonproductive sequences were analyzed. TCRdb redid the processing of the public reads, applying fastp at Q25 and MiXCR, and retained in-frame beta chains. Each CDR3 protein appears once, grouped with its most common genes and DNA. The V and J calls and clone size come from TCRdb's table, not from the authors' own analysis. This sample gives roughly 1.6 million distinct CDR3 sequences in total; about 31% of them show up just once. The ten largest clones add up to under 0.35% of the sample.

All donors were healthy Caucasians. The CDR3 starts with the cysteine, ends with the phenylalanine, and has 17 residues. The only DNA kept is the CDR3, 51 bases in frame from the first base. The germline V gene yields KGHDR for CDR1 and SFDVKD for CDR2. The germline ends are 13 bases apart after V is trimmed by 0 bases and J by 1 base. Overall study outcomes, separate from this receptor: Zero-insertion analyses could be partly confounded by invariant T cells such as MAIT and iNKT, though diverse VJ usage argued against such confounding for most clonotypes. Fewer insertions were carried by abundant cord blood beta clonotypes; a weaker similar trend was observed in young adult naive repertoires, while no such trend was observed in memory repertoires. Because the same donors could not be followed over many years, conclusions were based on cross-sectional statistical analysis. A weaker excess of twin sharing was found in beta out-of-frame sequences because the signal-to-noise ratio was lowered by fewer shared sequences. In monozygotic twins, recombination models systematically underestimated out-of-frame TCR alpha sharing, but the models matched the sharing seen between unrelated individuals. Out-of-frame TCR alpha sequences shared between twins showed an excess of low generation-probability sequences compared with coincidental sharing between unrelated individuals.

The chain uses TRBV24-1 and TRBJ2-3; TRBD2 is a weak D gene call, 6 bases matching. This receptor was identified in a newborn girl in good health. Source material: cord blood. CDR3 sequence: CATSDLQRGDGTDTQYF. The nucleotide sequence reads TGTGCCACCAGTGATTTGCAACGCGGGGACGGCACAGATACGCAGTATTTT.